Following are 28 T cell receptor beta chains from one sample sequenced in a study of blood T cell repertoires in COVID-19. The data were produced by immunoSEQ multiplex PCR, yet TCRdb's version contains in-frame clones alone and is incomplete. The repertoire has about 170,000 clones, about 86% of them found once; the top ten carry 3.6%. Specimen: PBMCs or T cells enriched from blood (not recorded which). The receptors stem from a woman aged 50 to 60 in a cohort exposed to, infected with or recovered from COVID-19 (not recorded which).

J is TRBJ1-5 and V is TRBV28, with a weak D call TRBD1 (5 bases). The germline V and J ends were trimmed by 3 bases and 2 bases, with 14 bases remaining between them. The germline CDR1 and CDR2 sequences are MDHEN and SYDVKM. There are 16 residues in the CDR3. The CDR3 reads CASSLSAGSGNQPQHF. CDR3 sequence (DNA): TGTGCCAGCAGTTTGTCGGCAGGGTCGGGCAATCAGCCCCAGCATTTT.

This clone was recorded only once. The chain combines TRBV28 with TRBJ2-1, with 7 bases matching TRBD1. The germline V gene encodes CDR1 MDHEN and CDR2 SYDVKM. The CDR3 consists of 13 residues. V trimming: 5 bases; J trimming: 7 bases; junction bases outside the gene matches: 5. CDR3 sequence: CASSPTGRNEQFF. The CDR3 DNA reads TGTGCCAGCAGTCCGACAGGGCGAAATGAGCAGTTCTTC.

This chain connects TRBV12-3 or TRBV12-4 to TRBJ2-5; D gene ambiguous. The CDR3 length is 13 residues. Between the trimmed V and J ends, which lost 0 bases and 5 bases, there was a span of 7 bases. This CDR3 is CASSLASSETQYF. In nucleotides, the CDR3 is TGTGCCAGCAGTTTAGCCTCCTCGGAGACCCAGTACTTC.

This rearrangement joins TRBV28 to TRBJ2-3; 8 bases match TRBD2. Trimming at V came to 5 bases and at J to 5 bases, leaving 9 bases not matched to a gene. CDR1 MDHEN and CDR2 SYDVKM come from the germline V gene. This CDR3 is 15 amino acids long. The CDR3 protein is CASSLSPLAGDTQYF. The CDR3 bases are TGTGCCAGCAGTCTAAGCCCCCTAGCGGGAGATACGCAGTATTTT.

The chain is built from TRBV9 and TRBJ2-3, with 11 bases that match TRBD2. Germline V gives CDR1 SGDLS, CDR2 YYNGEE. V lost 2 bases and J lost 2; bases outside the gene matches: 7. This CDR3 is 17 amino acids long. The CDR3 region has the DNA TGTGCCAGCAGCGTCGGCCTAGCGGGGGGTTTCACAGATACGCAGTATTTT. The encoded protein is CASSVGLAGGFTDTQYF.

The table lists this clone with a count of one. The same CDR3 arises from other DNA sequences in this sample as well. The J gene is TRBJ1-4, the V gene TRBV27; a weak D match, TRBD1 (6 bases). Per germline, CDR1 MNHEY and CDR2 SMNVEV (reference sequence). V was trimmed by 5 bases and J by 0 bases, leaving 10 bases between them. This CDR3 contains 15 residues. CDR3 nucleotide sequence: TGTGCCAGCAGTAGTCGGACAGCAACTAATGAAAAACTGTTTTTT. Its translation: CASSSRTATNEKLFF.

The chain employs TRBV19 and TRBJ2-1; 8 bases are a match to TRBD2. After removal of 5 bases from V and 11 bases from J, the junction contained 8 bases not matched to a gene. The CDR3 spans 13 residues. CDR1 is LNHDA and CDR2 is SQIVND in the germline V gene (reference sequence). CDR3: CASSATSEYKQFF. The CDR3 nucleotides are TGTGCCAGTAGTGCGACTAGCGAATACAAGCAGTTCTTC.

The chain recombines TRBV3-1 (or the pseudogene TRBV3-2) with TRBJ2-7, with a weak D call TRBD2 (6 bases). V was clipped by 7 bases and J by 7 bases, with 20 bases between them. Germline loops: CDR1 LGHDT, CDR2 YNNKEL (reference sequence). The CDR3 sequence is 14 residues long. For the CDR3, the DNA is TGTGCCAGCACAGGGAGTAGCGGCTACCGAGAGCAGTACTTC. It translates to CASTGSSGYREQYF.

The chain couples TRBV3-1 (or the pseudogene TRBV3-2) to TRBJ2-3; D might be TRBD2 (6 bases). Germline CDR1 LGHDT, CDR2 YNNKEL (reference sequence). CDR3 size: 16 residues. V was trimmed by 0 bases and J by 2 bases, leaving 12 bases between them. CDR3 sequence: CASSQDPGGVTDTQYF. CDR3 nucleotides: TGTGCCAGCAGCCAAGACCCCGGAGGGGTCACAGATACGCAGTATTTT.

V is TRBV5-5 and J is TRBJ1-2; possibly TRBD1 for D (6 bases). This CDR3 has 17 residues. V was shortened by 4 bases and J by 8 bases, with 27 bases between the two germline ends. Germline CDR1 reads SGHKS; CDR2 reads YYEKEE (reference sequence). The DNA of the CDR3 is TGTGCCAGCAGCCCCCGATTCCCCCAGACAGGCTGGGAGGGCTACACCTTC. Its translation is CASSPRFPQTGWEGYTF. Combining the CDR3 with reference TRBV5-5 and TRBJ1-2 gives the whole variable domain DAGVTQSPTHLIKTRGQQVTLRCSPISGHKSVSWYQQVLGQGPQFIFQYYEKEERGRGNFPDRFSARQFPNYSSELNVNALLLGDSALYLCASSPRFPQTGWEGYTFGSGTRLTVV.

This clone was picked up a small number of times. The CDR3 loop is CASSQDKGQGYEQYF. CDR3 in DNA: TGCGCCAGCAGCCAAGATAAGGGACAGGGCTACGAGCAGTACTTC. The rearrangement links TRBV4-3 to TRBJ2-7; TRBD1 matches at 9 bases. Trimming removed 0 bases from V and 3 bases from J; junction bases left unmatched: 3. This CDR3 is 15 amino acids long. Germline V lookup: CDR1 LGHNA, CDR2 YSLEER.

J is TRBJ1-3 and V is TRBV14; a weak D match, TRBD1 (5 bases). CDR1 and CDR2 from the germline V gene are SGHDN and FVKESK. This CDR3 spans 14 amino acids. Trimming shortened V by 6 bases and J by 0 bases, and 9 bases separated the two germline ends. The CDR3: CASRLDISGNTIYF. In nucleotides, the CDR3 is TGTGCCAGCAGACTGGACATCTCTGGAAACACCATATATTTT.

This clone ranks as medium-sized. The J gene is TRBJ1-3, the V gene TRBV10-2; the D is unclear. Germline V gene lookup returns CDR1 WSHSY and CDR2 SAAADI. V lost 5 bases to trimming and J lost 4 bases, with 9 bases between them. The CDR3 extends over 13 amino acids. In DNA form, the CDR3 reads TGCGCCAGCAGTTCGACCGGGGGAAACACCATATATTTT. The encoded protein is CASSSTGGNTIYF.

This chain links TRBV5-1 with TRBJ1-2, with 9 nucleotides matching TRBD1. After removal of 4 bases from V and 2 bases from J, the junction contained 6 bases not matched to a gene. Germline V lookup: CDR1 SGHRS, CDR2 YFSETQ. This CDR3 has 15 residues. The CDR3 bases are TGCGCCAGCAGCAGGGTAGGGACAGGGAACTATGGCTACACCTTC. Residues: CASSRVGTGNYGYTF.

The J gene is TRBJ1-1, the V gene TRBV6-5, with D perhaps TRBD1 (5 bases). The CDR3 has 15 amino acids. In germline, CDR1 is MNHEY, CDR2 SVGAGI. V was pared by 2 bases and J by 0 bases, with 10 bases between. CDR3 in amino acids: CASSYMGRVNTEAFF. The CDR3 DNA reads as TGTGCCAGCAGTTACATGGGCAGGGTGAACACTGAAGCTTTCTTT.

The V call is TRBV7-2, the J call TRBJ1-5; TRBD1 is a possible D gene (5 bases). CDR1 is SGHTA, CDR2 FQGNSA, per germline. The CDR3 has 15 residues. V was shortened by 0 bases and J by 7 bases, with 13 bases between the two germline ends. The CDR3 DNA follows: TGTGCCAGCAGCTTAGCGCCCGGGGGGAGACAGCCCCAGCATTTT. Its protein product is CASSLAPGGRQPQHF.

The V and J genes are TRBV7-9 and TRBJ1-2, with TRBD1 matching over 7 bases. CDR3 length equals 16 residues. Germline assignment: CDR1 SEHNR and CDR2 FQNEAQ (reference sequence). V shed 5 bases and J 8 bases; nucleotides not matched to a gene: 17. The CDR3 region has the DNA TGTGCCAGCAGCCATTCCTCCAAACCGACAGGGAAGGGCTACACCTTC. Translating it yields CASSHSSKPTGKGYTF. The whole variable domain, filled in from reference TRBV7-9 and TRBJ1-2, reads DTGVSQNPRHKITKRGQNVTFRCDPISEHNRLYWYRQTLGQGPEFLTYFQNEAQLEKSRLLSDRFSAERPKGSFSTLEIQRTEQGDSAMYLCASSHSSKPTGKGYTFGSGTRLTVV.

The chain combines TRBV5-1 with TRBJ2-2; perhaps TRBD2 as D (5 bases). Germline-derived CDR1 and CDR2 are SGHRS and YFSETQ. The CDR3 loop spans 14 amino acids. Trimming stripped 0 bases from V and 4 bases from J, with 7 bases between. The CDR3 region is CASSLVAGTGELFF. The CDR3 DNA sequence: TGCGCCAGCAGCTTGGTCGCGGGCACCGGGGAGCTGTTTTTT.

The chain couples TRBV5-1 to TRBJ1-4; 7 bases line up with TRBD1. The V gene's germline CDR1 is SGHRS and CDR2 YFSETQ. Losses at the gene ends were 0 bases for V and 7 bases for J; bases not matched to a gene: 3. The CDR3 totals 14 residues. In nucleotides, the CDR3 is TGCGCCAGCAGCTTGGGACAGGGAAGTGAAAAACTGTTTTTT. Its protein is CASSLGQGSEKLFF.

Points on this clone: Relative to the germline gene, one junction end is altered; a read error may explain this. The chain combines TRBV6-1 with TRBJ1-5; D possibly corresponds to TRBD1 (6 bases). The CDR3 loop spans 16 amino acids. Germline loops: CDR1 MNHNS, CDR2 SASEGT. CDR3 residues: CASRDRTDSQLRPQHF. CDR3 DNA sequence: TGTGCCAGCCGTGACCGGACAGACTCTCAGTTGAGGCCCCAGCATTTT.

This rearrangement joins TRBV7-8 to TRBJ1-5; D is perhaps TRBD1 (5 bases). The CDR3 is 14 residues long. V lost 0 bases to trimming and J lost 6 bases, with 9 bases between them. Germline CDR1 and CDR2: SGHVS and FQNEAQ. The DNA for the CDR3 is TGTGCCAGCAGCTTAGCGGGGCGAAGTCAGCCCCAGCATTTT. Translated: CASSLAGRSQPQHF.

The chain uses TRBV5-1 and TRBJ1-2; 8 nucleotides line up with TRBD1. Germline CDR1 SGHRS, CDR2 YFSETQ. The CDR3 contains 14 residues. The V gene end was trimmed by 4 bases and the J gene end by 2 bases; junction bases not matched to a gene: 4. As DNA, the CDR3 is TGCGCCAGCAGCACCGACAGGGGCAACTATGGCTACACCTTC. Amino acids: CASSTDRGNYGYTF. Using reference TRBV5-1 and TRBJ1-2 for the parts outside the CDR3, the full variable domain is KAGVTQTPRYLIKTRGQQVTLSCSPISGHRSVSWYQQTPGQGLQFLFEYFSETQRNKGNFPGRFSGRQFSNSRSEMNVSTLELGDSALYLCASSTDRGNYGYTFGSGTRLTVV.

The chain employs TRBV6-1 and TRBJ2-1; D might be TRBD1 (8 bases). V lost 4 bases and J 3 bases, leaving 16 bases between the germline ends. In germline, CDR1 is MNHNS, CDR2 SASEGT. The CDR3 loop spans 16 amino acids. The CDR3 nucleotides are TGTGCCAGCAGTGCACAGGGGGGGTCCCACTACAATGAGCAGTTCTTC. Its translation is CASSAQGGSHYNEQFF.

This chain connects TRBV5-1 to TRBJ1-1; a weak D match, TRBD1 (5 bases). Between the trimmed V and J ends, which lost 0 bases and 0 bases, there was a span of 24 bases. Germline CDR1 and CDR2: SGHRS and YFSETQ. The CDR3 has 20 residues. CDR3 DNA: TGCGCCAGCAGCTTGGCCTCTAAGTTTCGGGGGGAATTAGTGAACACTGAAGCTTTCTTT. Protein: CASSLASKFRGELVNTEAFF.

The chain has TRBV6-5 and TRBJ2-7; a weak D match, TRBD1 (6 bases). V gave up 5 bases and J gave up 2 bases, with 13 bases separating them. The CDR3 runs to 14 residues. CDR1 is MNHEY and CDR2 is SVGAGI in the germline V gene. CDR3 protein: CASSTTTGAYEQYF. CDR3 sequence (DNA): TGTGCCAGCAGTACTACGACAGGCGCCTACGAGCAGTACTTC.

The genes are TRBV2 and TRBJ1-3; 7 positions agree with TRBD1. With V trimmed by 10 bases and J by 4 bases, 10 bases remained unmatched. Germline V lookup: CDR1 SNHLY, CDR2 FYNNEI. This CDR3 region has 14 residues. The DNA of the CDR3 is TGTGCCACCCACGAGACAGGGCCGGGAAACACCATATATTTT. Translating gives CATHETGPGNTIYF.

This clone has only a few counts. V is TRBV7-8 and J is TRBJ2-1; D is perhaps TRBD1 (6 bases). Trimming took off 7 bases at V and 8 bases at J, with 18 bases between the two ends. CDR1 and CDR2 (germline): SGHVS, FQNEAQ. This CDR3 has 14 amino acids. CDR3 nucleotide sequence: TGTGCCAGCACCCAGGGGACCTACCGGGATGAGCAGTTCTTC. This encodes CASTQGTYRDEQFF.

The CDR3 here is CAWSGLTGTSTDTQYF. CDR3 DNA: TGTGCCTGGAGTGGGTTGACAGGGACCAGCACAGATACGCAGTATTTT. The chain couples TRBV30 to TRBJ2-3; 7 bases match TRBD1. The V gene end was trimmed by 1 base and the J gene end by 0 bases; junction bases not matched to a gene: 7. The CDR3 runs 16 residues. Germline assignment: CDR1 GTSNPN and CDR2 SVGIG (reference sequence).